Listed below are T cell receptor beta chains from one sample, sequenced in a study of T-cell memory formation after mild COVID-19. MiXCR, run by TCRdb on the 5' RACE reads, gives a single entry per CDR3 protein. This table holds 470,000 or so distinct CDR3 sequences, 20% found once. Sample: PBMCs or a T cell subset sorted from them (not recorded which). Receptors originate from an adult woman who had mild COVID-19 (a few samples of this study predate the infection). Cell type and time point are not known. The CDR3 runs from the conserved cysteine through the conserved F or W. Fields, in order: J gene, D gene, V gene, clone size, CDR3 protein, CDR3 DNA. The D gene is left open where the match is weak. Not every row has a clone size; where given, it reads once, few, many or a size class.

TRBJ2-2 | NA | TRBV24-1 | NA | CATSDRLGGELFF | TGTGCCACCAGTGACCGACTTGGCGGGGAGCTGTTTTTT
TRBJ2-2 | TRBD2 | TRBV4-2 | NA | CASSLGTSAENTGELFF | TGTGCCAGCAGCCTTGGGACTAGCGCTGAAAACACCGGGGAGCTGTTTTTT
TRBJ2-1 | TRBD2 | TRBV2 | NA | CASRDSRGAYNEQFF | TGTGCCAGCAGGGACTCGCGGGGGGCATACAATGAGCAGTTCTTC
TRBJ1-2 | TRBD1 | TRBV4-3 | NA | CASSQAGQEYGYTF | TGCGCCAGCAGCCAAGCGGGACAGGAGTATGGCTACACCTTC
TRBJ1-5 | NA | TRBV4-1 | few | CASSQELGGLGPQHF | TGCGCCAGCAGCCAAGAACTAGGGGGACTGGGGCCCCAGCATTTT
TRBJ1-4 | NA | TRBV12-3/TRBV12-4 | NA | CASSFETVKLFF | TGTGCCAGCAGTTTCGAGACAGTAAAACTGTTTTTT
TRBJ2-7 | NA | TRBV14 | NA | CASSRQAGRYEQYF | TGTGCCAGCAGCCGGCAAGCGGGTCGATACGAGCAGTACTTC
TRBJ2-7 | NA | TRBV5-6 | few | CASSPGTSYYEQYF | TGTGCCAGCAGCCCCGGGACATCATACTACGAGCAGTACTTC
TRBJ1-1 | NA | TRBV20-1 | NA | CSARGQYTEAFF | TGCAGTGCTAGGGGTCAGTACACTGAAGCTTTCTTT
TRBJ1-1 | NA | TRBV29-1 | few | CSVERSGALNTEAFF | TGCAGCGTTGAAAGATCAGGGGCACTGAACACTGAAGCTTTCTTT
TRBJ1-5 | TRBD1 | TRBV7-2 | few | CASSPRTGFQPQHF | TGTGCCAGCAGCCCCCGGACAGGGTTTCAGCCCCAGCATTTT
TRBJ2-7 | TRBD1 | TRBV5-6 | NA | CASSSAGTGSYEQYF | TGTGCCAGCAGCTCGGCCGGGACAGGGTCGTACGAGCAGTACTTC
TRBJ2-5 | NA | TRBV19 | few | CASSRALQETQYF | TGTGCCAGTAGTAGGGCGCTCCAAGAGACCCAGTACTTC
TRBJ1-5 | NA | TRBV4-1 | NA | CASSPISNQPQHF | TGCGCCAGCAGCCCCATTAGCAATCAGCCCCAGCATTTT
TRBJ2-1 | TRBD2 | TRBV11-2 | few | CASSLIGGRVNEQFF | TGTGCCAGCAGCTTAATAGGCGGGAGGGTGAATGAGCAGTTCTTC
TRBJ2-1 | NA | TRBV20-1 | few | CSARDFEGGGPEDEQFF | TGCAGTGCTAGAGATTTCGAGGGTGGGGGCCCGGAGGATGAGCAGTTCTTC
TRBJ2-1 | NA | TRBV29-1 | many | CSVEAYGNEQFF | TGCAGCGTTGAAGCTTATGGGAATGAGCAGTTCTTC
TRBJ1-2 | TRBD1 | TRBV5-1 | NA | CASSFEPGQGNGYTF | TGCGCCAGCAGCTTCGAACCGGGACAGGGGAATGGCTACACCTTC
TRBJ1-2 | TRBD1 | TRBV7-2 | NA | CASRNTGVDYGYTF | TGTGCCAGCAGAAACACAGGGGTGGACTATGGCTACACCTTC
TRBJ2-5 | NA | TRBV6-6 | NA | CASSPRGRIQETQYF | TGTGCCAGCAGCCCCCGCGGCAGAATCCAAGAGACCCAGTACTTC
TRBJ1-2 | TRBD1 | TRBV11-2 | NA | CASSSPGTGLTDGYTF | TGTGCCAGCAGCTCCCCCGGGACAGGCCTAACGGATGGCTACACCTTC
TRBJ2-7 | TRBD2 | TRBV6-6 | NA | CASSYSTQRGNPYEQYF | TGTGCCAGCAGTTACTCGACCCAGCGGGGGAACCCCTACGAGCAGTACTTC
TRBJ2-5 | TRBD1 | TRBV24-1 | NA | CATSDPRQGPQETQYF | TGTGCCACCAGTGACCCCCGACAGGGTCCGCAAGAGACCCAGTACTTC
TRBJ2-1 | NA | TRBV5-6 | NA | CASSTTAGEQFF | TGTGCCAGCTCCACGACCGCCGGTGAGCAGTTCTTC
TRBJ1-1 | NA | TRBV7-8 | few | CASNRARNTEAFF | TGTGCCAGCAATCGGGCGAGGAACACTGAAGCTTTCTTT
TRBJ2-5 | NA | TRBV7-3 | NA | CASSSGHRETQYF | TGTGCCAGCAGCTCGGGACATCGGGAGACCCAGTACTTC
TRBJ2-1 | TRBD2 | TRBV9 | NA | CASSLTPASGGAAYNEQFF | TGTGCCAGCAGCCTCACCCCGGCTAGCGGGGGGGCTGCCTACAATGAGCAGTTCTTC
TRBJ2-1 | TRBD1 | TRBV6-6 | few | CASIQKGGSGYNEQFF | TGTGCCAGCATCCAAAAAGGGGGCTCTGGTTACAATGAGCAGTTCTTC
TRBJ2-1 | NA | TRBV7-2 | NA | CASRRAPGKNNEQFF | TGTGCCAGCAGACGAGCCCCGGGGAAAAACAATGAGCAGTTCTTC
TRBJ2-1 | NA | TRBV7-2 | many | CASTRGGSYNEQFF | TGTGCCAGCACCAGAGGGGGCTCCTACAATGAGCAGTTCTTC
TRBJ2-5 | TRBD1 | TRBV4-1 | NA | CASSQFPGTGRIYETQYF | TGCGCCAGCAGCCAATTTCCCGGGACAGGCCGGATCTACGAGACCCAGTACTTC
TRBJ2-7 | TRBD2 | TRBV6-2/TRBV6-3 | NA | CASGELAGDEQYF | TGTGCCAGCGGCGAACTAGCGGGAGACGAGCAGTACTTC
TRBJ1-2 | TRBD1 | TRBV4-2 | few | CASSQLGAGQGAPYYGYTF | TGTGCCAGCAGCCAGCTTGGCGCGGGACAGGGGGCCCCATACTATGGCTACACCTTC
TRBJ1-2 | TRBD1 | TRBV9 | NA | CASSQTPGQRNYGYTF | TGTGCCAGCAGCCAAACCCCGGGACAGAGAAACTATGGCTACACCTTC
TRBJ2-7 | TRBD1 | TRBV11-3 | NA | CASSLVAGTGFTYEQYF | TGTGCCAGCAGCCTAGTAGCCGGGACAGGGTTTACCTACGAGCAGTACTTC
TRBJ1-5 | TRBD1 | TRBV29-1 | NA | CSVAAGTGHQPQHF | TGCAGCGTCGCTGCCGGGACAGGGCATCAGCCCCAGCATTTT
TRBJ2-3 | NA | TRBV5-6 | few | CASSSGYPDTQYF | TGTGCCAGCAGTTCAGGGTACCCAGATACGCAGTATTTT